This section outlines one TCR beta chain sequence together with its context. As processed by the authors: For nucleated cells, counts were estimated from reference gene primer amplification. The repertoire was sequenced with immunoSEQ multiplex PCR; TCRdb's copy has only in-frame clones and lacks some. V and J calls plus clone size are reproduced from that table; the DNA served to infer D and trimming. The repertoire includes 390,000 or so clones, about 89% of them detected once, and less than 11% sits in the top ten. The sample originates from a study of blood T cell repertoires in COVID-19. Across the study: Samples came from the United States, Italy and Spain, spanning acute and convalescent COVID-19.

Seattle cases were enrolled at active infection and followed longitudinally. Deletions cut 7 bases from V and 4 bases from J, with 10 bases between. This CDR3 has 13 residues. From germline, CDR1 is ENHRY and CDR2 SYGVKD. The sample was peripheral blood. The chain couples TRBV10-3 to TRBJ2-2; D may be TRBD2 (6 bases). The sequence was obtained from a woman in her 30s with COVID-19, enrolled during active disease. CDR3 sequence (DNA): TGTGCCATCAACCCCGGGAGCACCGGGGAGCTGTTTTTT. Amino acids: CAINPGSTGELFF.